Below, 9 T cell receptor beta chains from the same sample are listed, as sequenced in a study of a mutant IDH1 vaccine in newly diagnosed glioma. The time point: baseline, week 1 (first vaccination visit). Treatment defined: pre-vaccination baseline after standard-of-care therapy. Libraries were prepared by immunoSEQ multiplex PCR; TCRdb keeps only in-frame clonotypes and omits some of them. Of just under 95,000 clones listed, around three quarters are singletons. Sequenced material: PBMCs, taken from a glioma patient treated with radiotherapy, temozolomide or both. The receptors were sampled from a middle-aged man with glioma.

The chain links TRBV27 to TRBJ2-3, with D uncertain. Deletions cut 5 bases from V and 6 bases from J, with 12 bases between. CDR1 is MNHEY and CDR2 is SMNVEV in the germline V gene (reference sequence). This CDR3 is built from 13 residues. The CDR3 DNA is TGTGCCAGCAGTCACGGGCCCTGGGATACGCAGTATTTT. Protein: CASSHGPWDTQYF.

The V and J genes are TRBV7-2 and TRBJ2-3; D is undetermined. The germline V gene has CDR1 SGHTA and CDR2 FQGNSA. This CDR3 contains 15 residues. The V end was cut by 1 base, the J end by 2 bases, with 10 bases between. CDR3 loop: CASSLGLPPTDTQYF. The CDR3 DNA is TGTGCCAGCAGCTTAGGGTTACCGCCCACAGATACGCAGTATTTT.

This chain connects TRBV5-1 to TRBJ2-2; TRBD1 aligns across 7 bases. J lost 1 base, V lost 7 bases, and 4 bases had no gene match. The length of the CDR3 is 14 residues. In germline, CDR1 is SGHRS, CDR2 YFSETQ. The DNA for the CDR3 is TGCGCCAGCCACCGGGACAGGAACACCGGGGAGCTGTTTTTT. Its translation: CASHRDRNTGELFF.

This chain uses TRBV12-5 with TRBJ1-2, with 8 bases that match TRBD1. This CDR3 has 16 residues. Germline CDR1 is LGHNT and CDR2 is FRNRAP. V lost 6 bases to trimming and J lost 0 bases; unmatched junction nucleotides: 9. CDR3 protein: CASGRQTGGANYGYTF. CDR3 bases: TGTGCTAGTGGGAGACAAACAGGGGGAGCTAACTATGGCTACACCTTC.

The gene calls are TRBV19 and TRBJ2-2; D perhaps matches TRBD2 (5 bases). Germline values: CDR1 LNHDA, CDR2 SQIVND (reference sequence). Trimming took off 3 bases at V and 1 base at J, with 6 bases between the two ends. CDR3 length: 14 residues. CDR3 region: CASSIEGNTGELFF. The CDR3 nucleotides read TGTGCCAGTAGTATTGAGGGGAACACCGGGGAGCTGTTTTTT.

The chain employs TRBV5-5 and TRBJ2-7; the D is unclear. The V gene lost 4 bases and the J gene lost 2 bases, with 19 bases spanning the gap. The germline V gene has CDR1 SGHKS and CDR2 YYEKEE (reference sequence). The CDR3 totals 16 residues. The CDR3 DNA sequence: TGTGCCAGCAGCCCGGCTAGGGTGACGGGCCCCTACGAGCAGTACTTC. Translation: CASSPARVTGPYEQYF.

This clone was seen a few times. The CDR3 DNA follows: TGCACCAGCAGCCGGGACACCTACTACGAGCAGTACTTC. Encoded protein: CTSSRDTYYEQYF. J is TRBJ2-7 and V is TRBV1; TRBD1 was called by the table and not checked on the DNA. TRBV1 is a pseudogene. The CDR3 covers 13 residues.

This clone was counted a single time. V gene TRBV10-3 combines with J gene TRBJ2-1, with a weak D call TRBD2 (5 bases). In germline, CDR1 is ENHRY, CDR2 SYGVKD. V was trimmed by 10 bases and J by 5 bases, leaving 15 bases between them. CDR3 length: 13 amino acids. The CDR3 coding sequence is TGTGCCACCCAAACGGGATTCGACAATGAGCAGTTCTTC. It yields the protein CATQTGFDNEQFF.

This rearrangement joins TRBV6-1 to TRBJ1-5; no firm D call. The germline V gene has CDR1 MNHNS and CDR2 SASEGT. The V end lost 5 bases, the J end lost 13 bases, and 12 bases lay between the germline ends. This CDR3 region has 11 residues. CDR3: CASSNLRDQHF. The CDR3 nucleotides are TGTGCCAGCAGTAACCTCCGGGATCAGCATTTT.